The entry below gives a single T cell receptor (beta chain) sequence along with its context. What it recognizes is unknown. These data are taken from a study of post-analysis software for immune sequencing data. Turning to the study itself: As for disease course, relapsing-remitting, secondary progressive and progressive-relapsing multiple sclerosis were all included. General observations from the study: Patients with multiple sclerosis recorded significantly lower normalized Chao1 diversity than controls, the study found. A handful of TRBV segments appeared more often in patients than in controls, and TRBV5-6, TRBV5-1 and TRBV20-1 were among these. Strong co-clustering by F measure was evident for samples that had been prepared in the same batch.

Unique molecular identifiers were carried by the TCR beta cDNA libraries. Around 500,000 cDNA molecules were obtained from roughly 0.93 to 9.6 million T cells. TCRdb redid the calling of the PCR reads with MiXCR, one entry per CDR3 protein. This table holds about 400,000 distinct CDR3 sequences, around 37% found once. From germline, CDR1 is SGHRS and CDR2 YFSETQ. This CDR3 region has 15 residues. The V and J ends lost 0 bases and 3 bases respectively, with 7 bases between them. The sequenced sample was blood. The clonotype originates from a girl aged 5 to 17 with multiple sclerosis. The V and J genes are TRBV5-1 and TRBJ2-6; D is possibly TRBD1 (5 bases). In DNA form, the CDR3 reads TGCGCCAGCAGCTTGGCAGGGTTTGGGGCCAACGTCCTGACTTTC. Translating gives CASSLAGFGANVLTF. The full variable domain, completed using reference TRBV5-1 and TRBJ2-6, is KAGVTQTPRYLIKTRGQQVTLSCSPISGHRSVSWYQQTPGQGLQFLFEYFSETQRNKGNFPGRFSGRQFSNSRSEMNVSTLELGDSALYLCASSLAGFGANVLTFGAGSRLTVL.